One sample yielded the 28 T cell receptor beta chains listed below, sequenced in a study of CD8 T cells in ankylosing spondylitis. MiXCR, applied by TCRdb to the 5' RACE reads, yields one record per CDR3 protein. The data contain around 150,000 distinct CDR3 sequences, around a third of them singletons. Sequencing was performed on synovial fluid, either unsorted or a sorted T cell fraction (not recorded which). The origin of the receptors is a male donor with ankylosing spondylitis.

The chain couples TRBV5-1 to TRBJ2-3, with TRBD1 as a possible D gene (6 bases). The germline V and J ends were trimmed by 9 bases and 5 bases, with 16 bases remaining between them. The length of the CDR3 is 13 residues. CDR1 and CDR2 (germline): SGHRS, YFSETQ. Here the CDR3 DNA reads TGCGCCACCTCGTGGGTAGGGGGAGATACGCAGTATTTT. As protein: CATSWVGGDTQYF.

This clonotype was recorded at least ten times. The chain uses TRBV20-1 and TRBJ2-1, with 11 bases that match TRBD2. V was clipped by 3 bases and J by 3 bases; unmatched bases: 1. The germline V gene encodes CDR1 DFQATT and CDR2 SNEGSKA (reference sequence). CDR3 length: 14 amino acids. The CDR3 DNA reads as TGCAGTGCTAGGACTAGCGGGGTCTACAATGAGCAGTTCTTC. This encodes CSARTSGVYNEQFF.

The chain links TRBV9 to TRBJ2-1; D not resolved. CDR3 length: 14 residues. CDR1 and CDR2 (germline): SGDLS, YYNGEE. Trimming removed 3 bases at V and 0 bases at J, with 7 bases between. Written as DNA, the CDR3 is TGTGCCAGCAGCGGTGCCAACTCCTACAATGAGCAGTTCTTC. Its protein product is CASSGANSYNEQFF. The full variable domain, its missing parts supplied by reference TRBV9 and TRBJ2-1, is DSGVTQTPKHLITATGQRVTLRCSPRSGDLSVYWYQQSLDQGLQFLIQYYNGEERAKGNILERFSAQQFPDLHSELNLSSLELGDSALYFCASSGANSYNEQFFGPGTRLTVL.

This clonotype appeared many times. The chain is built from TRBV20-1 and TRBJ2-1, with 11 positions matching TRBD2. CDR1 is DFQATT and CDR2 is SNEGSKA in the germline V gene (reference sequence). The CDR3 extends over 16 amino acids. V dropped 0 bases and J dropped 6; count of bases not matched to a gene: 7. The DNA for the CDR3 is TGCAGTGCTAGAGATCCCTCCCTAGCGGGGGGCAATGAGCAGTTCTTC. It yields the protein CSARDPSLAGGNEQFF.

In its sample, this clonotype was seen a few times. This chain joins TRBV10-3 and TRBJ1-5, with a possible D match to TRBD1 (5 bases). Germline assignment: CDR1 ENHRY and CDR2 SYGVKD. CDR3 length equals 15 residues. V was pared by 3 bases and J by 1 base, with 10 bases between. The CDR3: CAISDPRASNQPQHF. The CDR3 region has the DNA TGTGCCATCAGTGACCCCAGGGCCAGCAATCAGCCCCAGCATTTT.

CDR3 in amino acids: CATSRVSGGHQPQHF. DNA of the CDR3: TGTGCCACCAGCAGAGTTTCCGGGGGCCATCAGCCCCAGCATTTT. J is TRBJ1-5 and V is TRBV15; weak D call: TRBD1 (6 bases). CDR1 and CDR2 from the germline V gene are LNHNV and YYDKDF (reference sequence). Between the trimmed V and J ends, which lost 1 base and 5 bases, there was a span of 12 bases. This CDR3 comprises 15 residues.

This chain links TRBV12-3 or TRBV12-4 with TRBJ1-2, with D maybe TRBD1 (5 bases). This CDR3 region has 13 residues. Trimming shortened V by 5 bases and J by 7 bases, and 14 bases separated the two germline ends. This CDR3 is CASSMSGRGGYTF. The CDR3 DNA sequence: TGTGCCAGCAGTATGTCAGGGAGGGGTGGCTACACCTTC.

This clonotype was counted at least ten times. The chain carries TRBV7-9 and TRBJ1-4, with D tentatively TRBD1 (6 bases). From germline, CDR1 is SEHNR and CDR2 FQNEAQ (reference sequence). This CDR3 contains 15 residues. With 5 bases removed from V and 9 bases from J, the gap between germline ends came to 19 bases. In DNA, the CDR3 is TGTGCCAGCAGCGAAACCGGGACATTGGCTCAAAAACTGTTTTTT. The encoded protein is CASSETGTLAQKLFF.

V gene TRBV6-2 or TRBV6-3 combines with J gene TRBJ1-1; no clear D gene. V was trimmed by 8 bases and J by 1 base, leaving 5 bases between them. The CDR3 is 11 residues long. Germline V gene lookup returns CDR1 MNHEY and CDR2 SVGEGT. The CDR3 DNA follows: TGTGCCAGCCGCTGGAACACTGAAGCTTTCTTT. Its translation is CASRWNTEAFF.

This sequence joins TRBV6-2 or TRBV6-3 and TRBJ1-1, with D tentatively TRBD1 (6 bases). CDR3 length: 14 residues. Germline loops: CDR1 MNHEY, CDR2 SVGEGT. V was pared by 2 bases and J by 6 bases, with 13 bases between. The chain's CDR3 is CASSYNREISEAFF. CDR3 bases: TGTGCCAGCAGTTACAACAGGGAAATCTCTGAAGCTTTCTTT.

This clonotype was counted once. The chain is built from TRBV2 and TRBJ2-5; the D gene is possibly TRBD2 (5 bases). Trimming cost V 1 base and J 4 bases, with 16 bases left between them. The germline V gene has CDR1 SNHLY and CDR2 FYNNEI. The CDR3 has 16 residues. CDR3 sequence (DNA): TGTGCCAGCAGTGAAGATAGACCATCGGGGTCAGAGACCCAGTACTTC. Protein: CASSEDRPSGSETQYF.

This chain joins TRBV11-2 and TRBJ2-7, with 8 bases fitting TRBD1. V was clipped by 5 bases and J by 4 bases; unmatched bases: 10. The germline V gene encodes CDR1 SGHAT and CDR2 FQNNGV. The CDR3 covers 15 residues. CDR3 loop: CASSNPSRDRYEQYF. CDR3 in DNA: TGTGCCAGCAGCAATCCTAGCAGGGACAGGTACGAGCAGTACTTC. Filled out from reference TRBV11-2 and TRBJ2-7, the complete variable domain reads EAGVAQSPRYKIIEKRQSVAFWCNPISGHATLYWYQQILGQGPKLLIQFQNNGVVDDSQLPKDRFSAERLKGVDSTLKIQPAKLEDSAVYLCASSNPSRDRYEQYFGPGTRLTVT.

The chain has TRBV4-2 and TRBJ1-1, with 10 bases fitting TRBD1. CDR3 length equals 18 residues. Trimming cost V 4 bases and J 2 bases; bases outside gene matches: 13. The germline CDR1 and CDR2 sequences are LGHNA and YNFKEQ. The CDR3 loop is CASSLKPGTGVGNTEAFF. Written as DNA, the CDR3 is TGTGCCAGCAGCCTTAAGCCCGGGACAGGGGTTGGTAACACTGAAGCTTTCTTT.

This clonotype was detected many times. The chain links TRBV11-2 to TRBJ1-4; TRBD1 aligns across 9 bases. With 3 bases clipped from V and 7 bases from J, the junction kept 6 bases outside the gene matches. CDR1 SGHAT and CDR2 FQNNGV come from the germline V gene. The CDR3 spans 15 residues. The CDR3 spells CASSLGDRDGEKLFF. In nucleotides, the CDR3 is TGTGCCAGCAGCTTGGGGGACAGGGACGGTGAAAAACTGTTTTTT.

In this sample, this clonotype turned up many times. This chain links TRBV20-1 with TRBJ2-3; D ambiguous. The CDR3 runs 15 residues. Germline lookup yields CDR1 DFQATT and CDR2 SNEGSKA (reference sequence). V was shortened by 6 bases and J by 2 bases, with 18 bases between the two germline ends. In DNA form, the CDR3 reads TGCAGTGCGTGTCCCCGGCCCGCCAACACAGATACGCAGTATTTT. Its protein product is CSACPRPANTDTQYF.

The chain joins TRBV28 to TRBJ2-3, with TRBD2 as a possible D gene (7 bases). Germline V gene data show CDR1 as MDHEN and CDR2 as SYDVKM. V was clipped by 4 bases and J by 2 bases, with 25 bases between them. The CDR3 extends over 19 amino acids. The CDR3 coding sequence is TGTGCCAGCAGTTCCCCAATCAAGCGCTCGCGGGGGCTCACAGATACGCAGTATTTT. It codes for CASSSPIKRSRGLTDTQYF.

This clonotype was seen only a few times. The chain combines TRBV10-3 with TRBJ2-7; a weak D match, TRBD2 (6 bases). Trimming removed 8 bases from V and 2 bases from J, with 19 bases in between. The CDR3 has 15 residues. CDR1 is ENHRY and CDR2 is SYGVKD in the germline V gene. In DNA form, the CDR3 reads TGTGCCATCGCTCGACTAGTTCGGGGGACCTACGAGCAGTACTTC. Translation: CAIARLVRGTYEQYF.

This clonotype was picked up one time. The CDR3 protein is CASSLPLDRADNEQFF. The CDR3 bases are TGTGCCAGCAGTTTGCCCCTTGACAGGGCGGACAATGAGCAGTTCTTC. The V gene is TRBV12-3 or TRBV12-4, the J gene TRBJ2-1; 7 positions agree with TRBD1. J gave up 5 bases and V 3 bases, and 10 bases lay outside the gene matches. This CDR3 has 16 amino acids.

The chain uses TRBV5-1 and TRBJ1-1; 7 bases align to TRBD1. The germline CDR1 and CDR2 sequences are SGHRS and YFSETQ. Trimming cost V 3 bases and J 1 base; bases outside gene matches: 3. CDR3 length equals 14 residues. CDR3 bases: TGCGCCAGCAGCTCCGGGGACAGGAACACTGAAGCTTTCTTT. It specifies CASSSGDRNTEAFF. Supplemented by reference TRBV5-1 and TRBJ1-1, the full variable domain reads KAGVTQTPRYLIKTRGQQVTLSCSPISGHRSVSWYQQTPGQGLQFLFEYFSETQRNKGNFPGRFSGRQFSNSRSEMNVSTLELGDSALYLCASSSGDRNTEAFFGQGTRLTVV.

The chain combines TRBV12-3 or TRBV12-4 with TRBJ1-6, with D unclear. V was shortened by 6 bases and J by 5 bases, with 14 bases between the two germline ends. This CDR3 spans 15 amino acids. CDR3 region: CASSLAGPNNSPLHF. The CDR3 nucleotides read TGTGCCAGCAGCCTGGCGGGCCCTAATAATTCACCCCTCCACTTT.

The V and J genes are TRBV5-6 and TRBJ1-1; tentatively, D is TRBD1 (6 bases). V dropped 0 bases and J dropped 11 bases, with 8 bases sitting between them. CDR3 length: 11 residues. Germline values: CDR1 SGHDT, CDR2 YYEEEE. CDR3 DNA sequence: TGTGCCAGCAGCTTGGAGGGGGTGGCTTTCTTT. This encodes CASSLEGVAFF.

This clonotype came up a few times. The CDR3 spells CASSYPAGGGAYNEQFF. The CDR3 nucleotides read TGTGCCAGCAGTTACCCAGCGGGTGGCGGTGCCTACAATGAGCAGTTCTTC. The chain links TRBV6-5 to TRBJ2-1, with D possibly being TRBD2 (6 bases). The CDR3 has 17 residues. CDR1 is MNHEY, CDR2 SVGAGI, per germline. Trimming cost V 2 bases and J 2 bases, with 16 bases left between them.

J is TRBJ2-7 and V is TRBV15; TRBD1 agrees at 9 bases. The CDR3 is 15 residues long. Trimming at V came to 3 bases and at J to 1 base, leaving 4 bases not matched to a gene. Germline V CDR1 and CDR2: LNHNV, YYDKDF (reference sequence). CDR3 sequence: CATSRSTGGSYEQYF. The CDR3 DNA reads as TGTGCCACCAGCAGGTCGACAGGGGGTTCCTACGAGCAGTACTTC.

This chain joins TRBV14 and TRBJ1-1; D gene ambiguous. Trimming removed 7 bases from V and 0 bases from J, with 9 bases in between. CDR3 size: 13 residues. The germline gives CDR1 SGHDN, CDR2 FVKESK. The CDR3 region is CASTQQMNTEAFF. The CDR3 bases are TGTGCCAGCACTCAACAGATGAACACTGAAGCTTTCTTT.

The sample holds a few counts of this clonotype. CDR3 in amino acids: CASSLHNGIGELFF. DNA of the CDR3: TGCGCCAGCAGCTTACACAACGGGATCGGGGAGCTGTTTTTT. The chain recombines TRBV5-1 with TRBJ2-2; tentative D call: TRBD2 (5 bases). This CDR3 comprises 14 residues. Trimming pared 2 bases from V and 7 bases from J, leaving 12 bases between. Looked up from germline, CDR1 is SGHRS and CDR2 is YFSETQ.

The rearrangement uses TRBV28 and TRBJ1-1; D not certain. The CDR3 spans 14 residues. The V end was cut by 7 bases, the J end by 1 base, with 13 bases between. Germline CDR1 reads MDHEN; CDR2 reads SYDVKM. CDR3 residues: CASTLHPGNTEAFF. CDR3 nucleotide sequence: TGTGCCAGCACCCTACACCCCGGGAACACTGAAGCTTTCTTT.

This clonotype was recorded a few times. The chain has TRBV7-8 and TRBJ1-5; D may be TRBD1 (5 bases). This CDR3 has 18 residues. The germline V and J ends were trimmed by 4 bases and 3 bases, with 22 bases remaining between them. The germline V gene encodes CDR1 SGHVS and CDR2 FQNEAQ. CDR3 sequence reads: CASSSGGYVGYDNQPQHF. In nucleotides, the CDR3 is TGTGCCAGCAGCTCCGGGGGGTACGTGGGTTATGACAATCAGCCCCAGCATTTT.

The chain is built from TRBV20-1 and TRBJ2-3, with 7 nucleotides matching TRBD2. Germline loops: CDR1 DFQATT, CDR2 SNEGSKA (reference sequence). This CDR3 has 11 residues. CDR3 residues: CTLAEADTQYF. The DNA of the CDR3 is TGCACCCTAGCGGAAGCAGATACGCAGTATTTT.